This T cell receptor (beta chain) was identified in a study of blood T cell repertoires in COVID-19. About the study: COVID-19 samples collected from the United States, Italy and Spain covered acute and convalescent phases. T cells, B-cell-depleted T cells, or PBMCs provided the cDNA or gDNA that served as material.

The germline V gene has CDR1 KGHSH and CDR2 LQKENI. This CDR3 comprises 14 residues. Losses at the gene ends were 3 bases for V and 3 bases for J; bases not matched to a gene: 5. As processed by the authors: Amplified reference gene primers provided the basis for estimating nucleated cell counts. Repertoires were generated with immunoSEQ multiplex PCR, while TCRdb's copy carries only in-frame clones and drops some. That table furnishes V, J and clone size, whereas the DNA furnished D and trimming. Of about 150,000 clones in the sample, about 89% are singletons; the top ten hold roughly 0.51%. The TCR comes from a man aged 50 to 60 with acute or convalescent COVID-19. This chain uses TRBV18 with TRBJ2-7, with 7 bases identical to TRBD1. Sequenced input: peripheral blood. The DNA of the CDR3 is TGTGCCAGCTCACCCATCCAGGGGGACTACGAGCAGTACTTC. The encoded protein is CASSPIQGDYEQYF.